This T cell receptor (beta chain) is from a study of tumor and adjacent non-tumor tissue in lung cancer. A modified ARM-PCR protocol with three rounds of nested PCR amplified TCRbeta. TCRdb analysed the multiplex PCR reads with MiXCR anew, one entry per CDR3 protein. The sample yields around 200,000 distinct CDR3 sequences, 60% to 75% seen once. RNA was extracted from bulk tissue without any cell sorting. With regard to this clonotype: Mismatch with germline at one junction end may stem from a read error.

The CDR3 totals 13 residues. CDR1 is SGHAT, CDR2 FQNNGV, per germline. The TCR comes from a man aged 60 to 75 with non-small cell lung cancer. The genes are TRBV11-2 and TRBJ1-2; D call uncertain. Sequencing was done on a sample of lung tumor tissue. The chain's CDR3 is CVSSLGCGDGYTF. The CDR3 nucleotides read TGTGTCAGCAGTTTAGGATGTGGGGATGGCTACACCTTC.